This is a list of T cell receptor beta chains from one sample in a study of PD-1 blockade in classical Hodgkin lymphoma. The assay was immunoSEQ multiplex PCR, and TCRdb's table has in-frame clones only and misses some. Of 20,000 to 30,000 clones listed, around 86% are singletons. Sequenced material: peripheral blood mononuclear cells (PBMCs), taken before the second cycle of nivolumab. These receptors came from a human donor with classical Hodgkin lymphoma. Each CDR3 is given with its conserved first and last residue. A D gene is named only where the DNA matches it firmly. Some rows mark clone size as missing; the rest say once, few, many or name a class of expanded clone.

TRBD2,TRBJ2-7,few,TRBV28,TGTGCCAGCAGGAGTAGCGGGGGGTTACTCGAGCAGTACTTC,CASRSSGGLLEQYF
TRBD1,TRBJ2-7,.,TRBV7-9,TGTGCCAGCACACTACGTGGGGACAGGCTTGCCGAGCAGTACTTC,CASTLRGDRLAEQYF
.,TRBJ2-1,.,TRBV30,TGTGCCTGGAGCCCGGGACATTCCTCGAATGAGCAGTTCTTC,CAWSPGHSSNEQFF
TRBD1,TRBJ2-2,.,TRBV15,TGTGCCACCAGCGGGGACAGGGGATCAACCGGGGAGCTGTTTTTT,CATSGDRGSTGELFF
.,TRBJ1-2,.,TRBV4-1,TGCGCCAGCAGCCAAGTTCCGGGGGCTCTAGGAGGGTCAGATAAGACTTATGGCTACACCTTC,CASSQVPGALGGSDKTYGYTF
.,TRBJ1-1,.,TRBV6-5,TGTGCCAGCTTCCATCGGGGGGGCCCGAACACTGAAGCTTTCTTT,CASFHRGGPNTEAFF
.,TRBJ1-2,.,TRBV28,TGTGCCAGCAGTTTAAAACGGGCCAGGGGTTTAAGATCCTATGGCTACACCTTC,CASSLKRARGLRSYGYTF
.,TRBJ1-2,once,TRBV27,TGTGCCAGCAGCTCCGGGGCGCGAAATGGCTACACCTTC,CASSSGARNGYTF
.,TRBJ1-2,.,TRBV7-7,TGTGCTAGCAGCTTAGAATCTTTTGGCTACACCTTC,CASSLESFGYTF
.,TRBJ1-1,.,TRBV30,TGTGCCTGGGGAACAGGGAGGAGGATGAACACTGAAGCTTTCTTT,CAWGTGRRMNTEAFF
.,TRBJ1-1,.,TRBV7-8,TGTGCCAGCAGCTTACACCCGACTGAAGCTTTCTTT,CASSLHPTEAFF
TRBD2,TRBJ2-1,.,TRBV19,TGTGCCAGTAGTCCCTTGGGACTAGCGGGAGTAGGAGTGAAGTACAATGAGCAGTTCTTC,CASSPLGLAGVGVKYNEQFF
.,TRBJ2-1,.,TRBV19,TGTGCCAGTAACACTTGGGGAGGCAATGAGCAGTTCTTC,CASNTWGGNEQFF
.,TRBJ1-6,few,TRBV10-1,TGCGCCAGCAGTGAACAGGGTGAAGATTCACCCCTCCACTTT,CASSEQGEDSPLHF
.,TRBJ2-3,.,TRBV19,TGTGCCAGTACCCACACAGGGACAGATACGCAGTATTTT,CASTHTGTDTQYF
.,TRBJ2-3,few,TRBV12-2,TGTGCAACCACGGTTGGGGCAGTGGAGGACCCTGATAGCACAGATACGCAGTATTTT,CATTVGAVEDPDSTDTQYF
.,TRBJ1-2,.,TRBV7-8,TGTGCCAGCAGCTTAGCTGGTCAGCCCTATGGCTACACCTTC,CASSLAGQPYGYTF
.,TRBJ1-2,once,TRBV6-5,TGTGCCAGCAGGCAGAATATCTATGGCTACACCTTC,CASRQNIYGYTF
.,TRBJ2-7,once,TRBV5-1,TGCGCCAGCAGCATCCGGGACCCCCACGAGCAGTACTTC,CASSIRDPHEQYF
.,TRBJ2-5,.,TRBV6-6,TGTGCCAGCAGTTACTCAGGGGCTAGAGGGGAGACCCAGTACTTC,CASSYSGARGETQYF
TRBD1,TRBJ2-3,.,TRBV5-6,TGTGCCAGCAGCTTGGTGGGACAGGCAATAGGTCGGACAGATACGCAGTATTTT,CASSLVGQAIGRTDTQYF
.,TRBJ2-3,.,TRBV6-5,TGTGCCAGCAGTTACTCACAGGGCCCAGATACGCAGTATTTT,CASSYSQGPDTQYF
TRBD2,TRBJ2-1,.,TRBV5-1,TGCGCCAGCAGCCCCCTAACTAGCGGGGGGGCCTATGAGCAGTTCTTC,CASSPLTSGGAYEQFF
.,TRBJ2-1,.,TRBV4-1,TGCGCCAGCAGCCAGTTAGACATGGGATTCCCCAATGAGCAGTTCTTC,CASSQLDMGFPNEQFF
.,TRBJ2-3,.,TRBV9,TGTGCCAGCAGCTCTCGCGCTAGCACAGATACGCAGTATTTT,CASSSRASTDTQYF
TRBD1,TRBJ2-7,.,TRBV5-5,TGTGCCAGCAGCTTAGGCCAGGGGGCTCGGAGGCAGTACTTC,CASSLGQGARRQYF
TRBD2,TRBJ2-3,medium-sized,TRBV29-1,TGCAGCGTTGAAACTAGCGGGGGCACAGATACGCAGTATTTT,CSVETSGGTDTQYF
TRBD1,TRBJ2-1,once,TRBV5-4,TGTGCCAGCAGGCGGGGACAGGGGGCTCGCAATGAGCAGTTCTTC,CASRRGQGARNEQFF
TRBD2,TRBJ2-3,.,TRBV4-2,TGTGCCAGCAGCCAGGGACTAGCGGGAGATACGCAGTATTTT,CASSQGLAGDTQYF
TRBD2,TRBJ2-5,.,TRBV14,TGTGCCAGCAGCCAGCGGGGGGGCCCAGAGACCCAGTACTTC,CASSQRGGPETQYF
.,TRBJ1-2,.,TRBV19,TGTGCCAGTAGTCGAAATGCAGGCAATGGCTACACCTTC,CASSRNAGNGYTF
.,TRBJ1-1,.,TRBV25-1,TGTGCCAGCAGTCCCCCTGGGTGGACCACTGAAGCTTTCTTT,CASSPPGWTTEAFF
.,TRBJ2-1,.,TRBV30,TGTGCCTGGAGGCGGTTTTTAGGCGGGTGGTACAATGAGCAGTTCTTC,CAWRRFLGGWYNEQFF
.,TRBJ2-2,.,TRBV5-1,TGCGCCAGCAGCTTCGACGCCGGGGAGCTGTTTTTT,CASSFDAGELFF
TRBD1,TRBJ1-2,.,TRBV30,TGTGCCTGGATGGAAGCAGGGGGCCTGGCAAAGGGCTACACCTTC,CAWMEAGGLAKGYTF
.,TRBJ1-1,.,TRBV28,TGTGCCAGCAGGCCAGGACAGATGAACACTGAAGCTTTCTTT,CASRPGQMNTEAFF
TRBD1,TRBJ1-1,.,TRBV15,TGTGCCACCAGCAGGAAACAGGGGGCCCCTGAAGCTTTCTTT,CATSRKQGAPEAFF